The clone carrying this T cell receptor beta chain occurred a few times. Its specificity is unknown. This sample is drawn from a study of CD8+ T cells in alopecia areata. At the level of the study: Administration of oral tofacitinib to treated patients was at 5 to 10 mg twice daily.

This sample's treatment: oral pan-JAK inhibitor, 5-10 mg twice daily. This CDR3 comprises 14 residues. V lost 8 bases to trimming and J lost 0 bases, with 11 bases between them. Germline values: CDR1 MNHEY, CDR2 SVGAGI. Overall study results and limits: Persistence of many expanded lesional clones was seen in scalp and blood during tofacitinib. Normal skin's resident alphabeta T cells are also sequenced in scalp samples. On tofacitinib, scalp clonality and expanded CD8+ clones among top 100 fell significantly.

cDNA reverse transcribed from extracted RNA served as the sequencing template. Measured with immunoSEQ multiplex PCR; TCRdb has only the in-frame clones, and not every one. Of some 96,000 clones in the sample, about 64% were seen once. The receptor was isolated from a human donor with alopecia areata. The chain employs TRBV6-5 and TRBJ2-1, with D perhaps matching TRBD1 (5 bases). This material consisted of CD8+ T cells sorted from blood, taken at week 4, from a patient treated with tofacitinib. The CDR3 nucleotides are TGTGCCAGCCACACAGGTAGCTCCTACAATGAGCAGTTCTTC. Translated, it gives CASHTGSSYNEQFF.